The 10 T cell receptor beta chains given below trace back to one sample, sequenced in a study of blood T cell repertoires in COVID-19. The table came from immunoSEQ multiplex PCR; TCRdb's copy has only in-frame clones and leaves some out. Among 300,000 to 400,000 clones listed, 88% were seen once. Sequencing used peripheral blood. The receptors here all came from a woman in her fifties or sixties with active or convalescent COVID-19.

The chain joins TRBV19 to TRBJ2-5, with TRBD2 as a possible D gene (7 bases). The CDR3 has 16 residues. CDR1 LNHDA and CDR2 SQIVND come from the germline V gene (reference sequence). V was shortened by 3 bases and J by 4 bases, with 18 bases between the two germline ends. The CDR3 reads CASSIDAGARGETQYF. The CDR3 nucleotides are TGTGCCAGTAGTATTGATGCGGGGGCGCGAGGAGAGACCCAGTACTTC.

Written as DNA, the CDR3 is TGTGCCAGTAGTTTGACTAGCGGGAGCCGTAATGAGCAGTTCTTC. Protein: CASSLTSGSRNEQFF. This chain uses TRBV19 with TRBJ2-1; TRBD2 matches at 12 bases. V dropped 5 bases and J dropped 7; count of bases not matched to a gene: 6. Germline lookup yields CDR1 LNHDA and CDR2 SQIVND (reference sequence). This CDR3 spans 15 amino acids.

The CDR3 DNA reads TGTGCCAGCAGTACCGCTCCGGGACAGGGCACCTACGAGCAGTACTTC. Translated, it gives CASSTAPGQGTYEQYF. The V gene is TRBV27, the J gene TRBJ2-7, with TRBD1 matching over 9 bases. CDR3 size: 16 residues. CDR1 MNHEY and CDR2 SMNVEV come from the germline V gene (reference sequence). V shed 5 bases, J shed 2 bases, and the junction held 10 bases outside the gene matches.

The chain couples TRBV4-1 to TRBJ1-5; 12 bases are shared with TRBD1. Germline V gene lookup returns CDR1 MGHRA and CDR2 YSYEKL. J gave up 6 bases and V 3 bases, and 6 bases lay outside the gene matches. There are 16 residues in the CDR3. In DNA form, the CDR3 reads TGCGCCAGCAGCCAGAGGGACAGGGGGCGAGGTCAGCCCCAGCATTTT. It is translated as CASSQRDRGRGQPQHF.

This chain connects TRBV13 to TRBJ1-2; D is unclear. Trimming shortened V by 2 bases and J by 0 bases, and 19 bases separated the two germline ends. CDR1 PRHDT and CDR2 FYEKMQ come from the germline V gene (reference sequence). CDR3 size: 18 residues. CDR3 residues: CASSLRGSLGGANYGYTF. The DNA of the CDR3 is TGTGCCAGCAGCTTACGAGGGTCCTTAGGCGGAGCTAACTATGGCTACACCTTC.

The chain combines TRBV10-3 with TRBJ1-2; D call uncertain. V was shortened by 0 bases and J by 3 bases, with 8 bases between the two germline ends. Germline CDR1 ENHRY, CDR2 SYGVKD. This CDR3 region has 14 residues. The CDR3 DNA reads as TGTGCCATCAGTGAGTCGAGACGGGACTATGGCTACACCTTC. This codes for CAISESRRDYGYTF.

The chain recombines TRBV5-1 with TRBJ1-1; D gene uncertain. Trimming removed 0 bases at V and 1 base at J, with 7 bases between. The CDR3 has 14 residues. Germline assignment: CDR1 SGHRS and CDR2 YFSETQ. The CDR3 loop is CASSLVRENTEAFF. The CDR3 region has the DNA TGCGCCAGCAGCTTGGTCCGGGAGAACACTGAAGCTTTCTTT.

The V call is TRBV19, the J call TRBJ1-2; D might be TRBD1 (5 bases). The CDR3 sequence is 16 residues long. The V end lost 4 bases, the J end lost 5 bases, and 20 bases lay between the germline ends. CDR1 is LNHDA and CDR2 is SQIVND in the germline V gene (reference sequence). The chain's CDR3 is CASSRTRQKIGYGYTF. The CDR3 coding sequence is TGTGCCAGTAGTAGAACCCGACAGAAGATTGGGTATGGCTACACCTTC.

The chain carries TRBV11-1 and TRBJ1-1; TRBD1 matches at 7 bases. CDR3 length equals 14 residues. In germline, CDR1 is SGHAT, CDR2 FQDESV (reference sequence). The V segment lost 6 bases and the J segment 0 bases; nucleotides outside the gene matches: 4. The CDR3 nucleotides are TGTGCCAGCAGGCTACAGGGGCTGAACACTGAAGCTTTCTTT. Translation gives CASRLQGLNTEAFF.

J is TRBJ1-6 and V is TRBV6-5; a possible D gene is TRBD1 (5 bases). Germline V gives CDR1 MNHEY, CDR2 SVGAGI. Trimming took off 8 bases at V and 7 bases at J, with 18 bases between the two ends. The CDR3 contains 15 residues. The CDR3 DNA follows: TGTGCCAGCCAAAGGGGATCCAAGAGCAATTCACCCCTCCACTTT. It specifies CASQRGSKSNSPLHF.